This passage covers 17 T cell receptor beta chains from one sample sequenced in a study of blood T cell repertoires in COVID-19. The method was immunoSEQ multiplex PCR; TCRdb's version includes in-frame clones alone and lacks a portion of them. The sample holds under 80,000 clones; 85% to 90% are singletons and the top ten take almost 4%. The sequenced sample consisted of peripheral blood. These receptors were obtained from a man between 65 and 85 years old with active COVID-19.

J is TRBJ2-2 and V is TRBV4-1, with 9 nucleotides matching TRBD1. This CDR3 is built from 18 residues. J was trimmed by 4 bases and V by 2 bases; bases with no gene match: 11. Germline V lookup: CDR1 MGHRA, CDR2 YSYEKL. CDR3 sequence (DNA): TGCGCCAGCAGCCAAACGGGACAGGGAATGTGGAGCACCGGGGAGCTGTTTTTT. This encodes CASSQTGQGMWSTGELFF.

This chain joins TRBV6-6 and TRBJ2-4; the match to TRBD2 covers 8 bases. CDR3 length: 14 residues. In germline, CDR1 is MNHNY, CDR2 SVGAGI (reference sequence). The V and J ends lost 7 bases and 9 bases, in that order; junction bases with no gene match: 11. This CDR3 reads CASTYRGGEGIQYF. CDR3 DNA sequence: TGTGCCAGCACCTACCGGGGGGGAGAAGGCATTCAGTACTTC.

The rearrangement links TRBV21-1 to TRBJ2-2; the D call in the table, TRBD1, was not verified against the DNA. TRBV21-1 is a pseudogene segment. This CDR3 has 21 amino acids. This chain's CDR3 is CASSKPRDSRHPQANTGELFF. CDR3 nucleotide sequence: TGTGCCAGCAGCAAACCCCGGGACAGCCGCCACCCCCAAGCGAACACCGGGGAGCTGTTTTTT.

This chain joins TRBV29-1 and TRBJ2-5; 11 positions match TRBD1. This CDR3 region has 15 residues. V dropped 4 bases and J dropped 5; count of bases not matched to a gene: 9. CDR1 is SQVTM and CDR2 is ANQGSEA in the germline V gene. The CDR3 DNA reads TGCAGCGTTGCCAGGACAGGGGGCGCGGGGGAGACCCAGTACTTC. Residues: CSVARTGGAGETQYF.

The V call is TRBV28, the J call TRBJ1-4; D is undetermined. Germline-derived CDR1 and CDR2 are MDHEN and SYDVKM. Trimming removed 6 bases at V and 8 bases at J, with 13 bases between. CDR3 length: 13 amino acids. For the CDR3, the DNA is TGTGCCAGCAGGACCCCCGGAGGGGAAAAACTGTTTTTT. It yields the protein CASRTPGGEKLFF.

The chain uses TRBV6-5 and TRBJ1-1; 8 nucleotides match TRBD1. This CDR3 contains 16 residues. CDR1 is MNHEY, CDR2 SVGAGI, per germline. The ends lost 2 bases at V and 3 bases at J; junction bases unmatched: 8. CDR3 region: CASSYLTRGLHTEAFF. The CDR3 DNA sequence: TGTGCCAGCAGTTACCTGACCAGGGGGCTTCACACTGAAGCTTTCTTT.

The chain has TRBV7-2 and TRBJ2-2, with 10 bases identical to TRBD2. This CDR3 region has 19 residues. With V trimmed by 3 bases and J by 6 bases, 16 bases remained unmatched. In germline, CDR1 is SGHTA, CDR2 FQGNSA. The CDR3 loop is CASSFWGGLAGESAGELFF. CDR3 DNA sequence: TGTGCCAGCAGCTTCTGGGGGGGGCTAGCGGGAGAGTCGGCCGGGGAGCTGTTTTTT.

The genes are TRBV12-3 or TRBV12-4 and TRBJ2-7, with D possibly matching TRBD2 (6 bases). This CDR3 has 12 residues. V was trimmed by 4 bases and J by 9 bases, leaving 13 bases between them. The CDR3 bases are TGTGCCAGCAGTTCCGGCCCGCGGGGGCAGTACTTC. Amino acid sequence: CASSSGPRGQYF.

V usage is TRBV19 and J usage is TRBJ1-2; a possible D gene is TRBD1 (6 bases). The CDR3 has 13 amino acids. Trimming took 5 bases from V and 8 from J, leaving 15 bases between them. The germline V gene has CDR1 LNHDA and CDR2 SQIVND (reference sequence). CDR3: CASSWDKTRGYTF. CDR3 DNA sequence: TGTGCCAGTAGTTGGGACAAAACGCGGGGCTACACCTTC.

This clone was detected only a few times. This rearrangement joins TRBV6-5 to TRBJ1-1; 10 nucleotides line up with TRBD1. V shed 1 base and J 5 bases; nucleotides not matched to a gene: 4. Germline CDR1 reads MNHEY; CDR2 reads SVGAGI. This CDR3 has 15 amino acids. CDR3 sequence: CASSYWGTGETEAFF. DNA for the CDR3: TGTGCCAGCAGTTACTGGGGGACAGGGGAAACTGAAGCTTTCTTT.

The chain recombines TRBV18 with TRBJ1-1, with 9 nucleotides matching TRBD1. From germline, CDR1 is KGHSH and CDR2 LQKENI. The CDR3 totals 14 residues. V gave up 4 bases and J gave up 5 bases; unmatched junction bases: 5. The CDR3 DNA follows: TGTGCCAGCTCACAGGGACAGGGAAGGACTGAAGCTTTCTTT. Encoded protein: CASSQGQGRTEAFF.

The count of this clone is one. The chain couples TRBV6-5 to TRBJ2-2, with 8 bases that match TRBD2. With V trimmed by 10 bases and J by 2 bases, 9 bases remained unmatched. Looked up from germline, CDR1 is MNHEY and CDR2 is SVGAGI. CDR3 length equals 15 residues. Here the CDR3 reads CATKRTSLNTGELFF. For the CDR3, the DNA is TGTGCCACCAAACGGACTAGCCTAAACACCGGGGAGCTGTTTTTT.

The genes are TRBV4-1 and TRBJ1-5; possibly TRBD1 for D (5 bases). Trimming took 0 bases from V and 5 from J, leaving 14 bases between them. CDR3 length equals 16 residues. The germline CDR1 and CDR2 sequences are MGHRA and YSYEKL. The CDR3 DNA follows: TGCGCCAGCAGCCAAGATCGCGGGGGACTCCATCAGCCCCAGCATTTT. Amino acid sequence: CASSQDRGGLHQPQHF.

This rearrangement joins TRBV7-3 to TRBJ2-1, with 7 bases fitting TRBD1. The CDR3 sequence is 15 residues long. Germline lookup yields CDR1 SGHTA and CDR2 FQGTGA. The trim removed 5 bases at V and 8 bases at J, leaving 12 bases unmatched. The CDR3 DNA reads TGTGCCAGCAGCCCTTATCAGGGGGTAGCCTATGAGCAGTTCTTC. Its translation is CASSPYQGVAYEQFF.

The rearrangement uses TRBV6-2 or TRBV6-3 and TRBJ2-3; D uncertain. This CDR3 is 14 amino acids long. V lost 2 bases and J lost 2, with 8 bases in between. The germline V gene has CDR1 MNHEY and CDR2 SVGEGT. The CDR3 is CASSYGRDTDTQYF. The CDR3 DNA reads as TGTGCCAGCAGTTACGGGCGAGACACAGATACGCAGTATTTT.

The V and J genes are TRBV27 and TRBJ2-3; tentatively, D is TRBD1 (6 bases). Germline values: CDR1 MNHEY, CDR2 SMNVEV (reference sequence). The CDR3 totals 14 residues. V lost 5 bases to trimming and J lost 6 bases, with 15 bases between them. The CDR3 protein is CASSPSGVSDTQYF. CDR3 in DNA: TGTGCCAGCAGTCCCTCAGGGGTTTCGGATACGCAGTATTTT.

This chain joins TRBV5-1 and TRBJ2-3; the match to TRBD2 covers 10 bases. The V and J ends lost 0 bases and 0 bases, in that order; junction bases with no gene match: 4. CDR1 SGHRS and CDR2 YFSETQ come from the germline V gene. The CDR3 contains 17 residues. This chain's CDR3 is CASSLARTSGSTDTQYF. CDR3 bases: TGCGCCAGCAGCTTGGCCCGGACTAGCGGTAGCACAGATACGCAGTATTTT.